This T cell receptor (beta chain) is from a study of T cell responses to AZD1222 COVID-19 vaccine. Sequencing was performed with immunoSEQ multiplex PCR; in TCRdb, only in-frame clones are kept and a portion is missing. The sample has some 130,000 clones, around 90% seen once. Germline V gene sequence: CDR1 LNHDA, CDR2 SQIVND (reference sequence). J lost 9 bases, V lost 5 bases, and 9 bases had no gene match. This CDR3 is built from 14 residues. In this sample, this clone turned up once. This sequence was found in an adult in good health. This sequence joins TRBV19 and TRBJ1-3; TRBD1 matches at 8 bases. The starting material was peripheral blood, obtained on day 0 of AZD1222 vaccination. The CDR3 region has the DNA TGTGCCAGTAGTTTTGACAGGGGAGTTGCCACCATATATTTT. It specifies CASSFDRGVATIYF.